These 25 T cell receptor beta chains share one sample of origin, sequenced in a study of identical twins. TCRdb re-derived calls from the 5' RACE reads in MiXCR, one entry per CDR3 protein. The repertoire holds 350,000 or so distinct CDR3 sequences, with over 9% as singletons. The same data also went into a second study, on yellow fever vaccine responses in identical twins.

Sequencing was carried out using CD8+ T cells sorted from blood. The receptors here all came from a woman aged 18-29 years in good health.

In this sample, this clonotype turned up many times. The chain uses TRBV9 and TRBJ2-3, with TRBD2 as a possible D gene (7 bases). With 4 bases removed from V and 6 bases from J, the gap between germline ends came to 12 bases. There are 13 residues in the CDR3. The germline CDR1 and CDR2 sequences are SGDLS and YYNGEE. CDR3 coding DNA: TGTGCCAGCAGCCGCGGGGGCGGGGATACGCAGTATTTT. This sequence encodes CASSRGGGDTQYF.

This clonotype has more than one count but fewer than ten. The chain uses TRBV10-2 and TRBJ1-1; D is unclear. V was trimmed by 7 bases and J by 2 bases, leaving 8 bases between them. Germline V gives CDR1 WSHSY, CDR2 SAAADI. The CDR3 totals 12 residues. CDR3 coding DNA: TGCGCCAGCAAGGACTTTAACACTGAAGCTTTCTTT. Translated: CASKDFNTEAFF.

This CDR3 is CASSIRQDGETQYF. The CDR3 nucleotides are TGTGCCAGCAGCATTCGACAGGATGGAGAGACCCAGTACTTC. This chain uses TRBV13 with TRBJ2-5; the D gene is possibly TRBD1 (6 bases). The length of the CDR3 is 14 residues. CDR1 is PRHDT, CDR2 FYEKMQ, per germline (reference sequence). Trimming cost V 5 bases and J 4 bases, with 14 bases left between them.

This clonotype was observed a handful of times. J is TRBJ2-2 and V is TRBV5-1, with 8 nucleotides matching TRBD2. The CDR3 is made up of 15 amino acids. V lost 0 bases to trimming and J lost 5 bases; unmatched junction nucleotides: 3. Germline CDR1 is SGHRS and CDR2 is YFSETQ. In DNA form, the CDR3 reads TGCGCCAGCAGCTTGGTTCCGGGAGGGACCGGGGAGCTGTTTTTT. Translated: CASSLVPGGTGELFF.

In this sample, this clonotype turned up a few times. The chain has TRBV20-1 and TRBJ2-3; 9 positions match TRBD1. The V gene's germline CDR1 is DFQATT and CDR2 SNEGSKA (reference sequence). The CDR3 spans 19 residues. Trimming at V came to 1 base and at J to 6 bases, leaving 20 bases not matched to a gene. The CDR3 DNA is TGCAGTGCTAGAGCTCCGACCCGGGACAGGGAGGGAACAGAGGATACGCAGTATTTT. It yields the protein CSARAPTRDREGTEDTQYF.

This clonotype was seen ten or more times. The CDR3 nucleotides read TGCGCCAGCAGCCCCTTTGCAGCGGGAATACAAGAGACCCAGTACTTC. Its protein product is CASSPFAAGIQETQYF. The gene calls are TRBV5-1 and TRBJ2-5; 7 bases line up with TRBD2. CDR1 SGHRS and CDR2 YFSETQ come from the germline V gene. The CDR3 extends over 16 amino acids. Unmatched junction bases numbered 11, after V lost 4 bases and J lost 2 bases.

This clonotype has ten or more counts. This chain connects TRBV29-1 to TRBJ2-1, with TRBD2 matching 8 bases. The V and J ends lost 6 bases and 8 bases, in that order; junction bases with no gene match: 12. The V gene's germline CDR1 is SQVTM and CDR2 ANQGSEA. The CDR3 covers 14 residues. This CDR3 reads CSVQSGRALYEQFF. The DNA of the CDR3 is TGCAGCGTACAAAGCGGGAGAGCATTGTATGAGCAGTTCTTC.

A few counts support this clonotype. The chain couples TRBV20-1 to TRBJ2-7, with 9 nucleotides matching TRBD2. The CDR3 is made up of 12 amino acids. Unmatched junction bases numbered 3, after V lost 6 bases and J lost 3 bases. Germline V gene sequence: CDR1 DFQATT, CDR2 SNEGSKA (reference sequence). The CDR3 nucleotides are TGCAGTGCCTTGACTAGCGGCTACGAGCAGTACGTC. It translates to CSALTSGYEQYV.

This clonotype was counted only a few times. This sequence joins TRBV6-6 and TRBJ1-6; 7 nucleotides agree with TRBD1. Trimming took 6 bases from V and 13 from J; bases not matched to a gene: 9. The germline gives CDR1 MNHNY, CDR2 SVGAGI (reference sequence). The CDR3 is 13 residues long. The CDR3 sequence is CASSGGQALPLHF. In nucleotides, the CDR3 is TGTGCCAGCAGCGGAGGACAGGCTCTCCCCCTCCACTTT.

This chain links TRBV7-4 with TRBJ2-7; TRBD2 aligns across 13 bases. Germline CDR1 and CDR2: SGHVT and SQSDAQ. This CDR3 has 17 residues. The V and J ends lost 3 bases and 8 bases, in that order; junction bases with no gene match: 13. CDR3 bases: TGTGCCAGCAGCTTCAGACTAGCGGGAGGTCTTTCCACGAAGCAGTACTTC. Its translation is CASSFRLAGGLSTKQYF. Full variable domain (outside the CDR3, taken from reference TRBV7-4 and TRBJ2-7): GAGVSQSPRYKVAKRGRDVALRCDSISGHVTLYWYRQTLGQGSEVLTYSQSDAQRDKSGRPSGRFSAERPERSVSTLKIQRTEQGDSAVYLCASSFRLAGGLSTKQYFGPGTRLTVT.

The J gene is TRBJ2-7, the V gene TRBV20-1; weak D call: TRBD1 (5 bases). V was clipped by 0 bases and J by 0 bases, with 12 bases between them. Germline CDR1 DFQATT, CDR2 SNEGSKA (reference sequence). This CDR3 has 15 amino acids. CDR3: CSARDGDSYSYEQYF. The CDR3 region has the DNA TGCAGTGCTAGAGATGGAGACAGTTACTCCTACGAGCAGTACTTC.

The chain carries TRBV7-9 and TRBJ2-2, with 7 bases identical to TRBD2. After removal of 5 bases from V and 0 bases from J, the junction contained 9 bases not matched to a gene. The CDR3 runs to 17 residues. The germline CDR1 and CDR2 sequences are SEHNR and FQNEAQ (reference sequence). This CDR3 is CASSPEGAGANTGELFF. CDR3 nucleotides: TGTGCCAGCAGCCCCGAAGGTGCGGGGGCGAACACCGGGGAGCTGTTTTTT.

This clonotype was counted only a few times. V gene TRBV6-2 or TRBV6-3 combines with J gene TRBJ2-1; 9 nucleotides line up with TRBD2. V lost 6 bases to trimming and J lost 4 bases; unmatched junction nucleotides: 7. The CDR3 runs to 15 residues. Looked up from germline, CDR1 is MNHEY and CDR2 is SVGEGT. The CDR3 reads CASSPGLAYYNEQFF. The CDR3 region has the DNA TGTGCCAGCAGCCCTGGACTAGCGTATTACAATGAGCAGTTCTTC.

This clonotype came up a few times. The chain is built from TRBV11-2 and TRBJ2-1, with TRBD2 matching 11 bases. Trimming cost V 5 bases and J 6 bases; bases outside gene matches: 9. Germline CDR1 is SGHAT and CDR2 is FQNNGV. The CDR3 spans 16 residues. The CDR3 loop reads CASSHGTSGRINEQFF. The CDR3, as DNA: TGTGCCAGCAGCCACGGGACTAGCGGAAGGATCAATGAGCAGTTCTTC. The entire variable domain, with the rest obtained from reference TRBV11-2 and TRBJ2-1, is as follows: EAGVAQSPRYKIIEKRQSVAFWCNPISGHATLYWYQQILGQGPKLLIQFQNNGVVDDSQLPKDRFSAERLKGVDSTLKIQPAKLEDSAVYLCASSHGTSGRINEQFFGPGTRLTVL.

The table lists this clonotype with a few counts. A much larger clone differs by one base, so this may be a read error. The V and J genes are TRBV7-6 and TRBJ2-7; tentatively, D is TRBD2 (5 bases). This CDR3 contains 13 residues. V lost 0 bases to trimming and J lost 5 bases, with 8 bases between them. Germline-derived CDR1 and CDR2 are SGHVS and FNYEAQ. This CDR3 reads CASSLAGADEQYF. The CDR3 bases are TGTGCCAGCAGCTTAGCGGGAGCCGACGAGCAGTACTTC.

This sequence joins TRBV7-6 and TRBJ2-3, with 7 nucleotides matching TRBD2. V lost 0 bases to trimming and J lost 4 bases; unmatched junction nucleotides: 4. Per germline, CDR1 SGHVS and CDR2 FNYEAQ. This CDR3 region has 15 residues. The CDR3 loop is CASSLARGRADTQYF. The DNA of the CDR3 is TGTGCCAGCAGCTTAGCACGGGGGAGGGCAGATACGCAGTATTTT.

In this sample, this clonotype turned up many times. V usage is TRBV28 and J usage is TRBJ1-1, with a possible D match to TRBD1 (6 bases). This CDR3 has 14 residues. CDR1 MDHEN and CDR2 SYDVKM come from the germline V gene. Deletions cut 3 bases from V and 4 bases from J, with 12 bases between. The chain's CDR3 is CASSFTGTGTEAFF. The CDR3 DNA reads TGTGCCAGCAGTTTTACAGGGACGGGCACTGAAGCTTTCTTT.

This clonotype was counted only a few times. J is TRBJ2-3 and V is TRBV5-1; D is uncertain. CDR3 length equals 14 residues. CDR1 is SGHRS and CDR2 is YFSETQ in the germline V gene. V gave up 1 base and J gave up 1 base, with 7 bases separating them. As DNA, the CDR3 is TGCGCCAGCAGCTTGCGGTACGGCACAGATACGCAGTATTTT. Translating it yields CASSLRYGTDTQYF.

The chain has TRBV3-1 and TRBJ1-1; the D gene is possibly TRBD1 (5 bases). The germline V gene encodes CDR1 LGHDT and CDR2 YNNKEL (reference sequence). V was pared by 3 bases and J by 7 bases, with 12 bases between. The CDR3 length is 13 residues. CDR3 sequence: CASSHTGRLEAFF. CDR3 DNA sequence: TGTGCCAGCAGCCACACGGGACGGCTTGAAGCTTTCTTT.

CDR3 sequence (DNA): TGTGCCAGCAGCTTTGGACAGGGGGTTACCTACAATGAGCAGTTCTTC. This encodes CASSFGQGVTYNEQFF. The genes are TRBV5-8 and TRBJ2-1; 10 bases map to TRBD1. The V gene end was trimmed by 2 bases and the J gene end by 2 bases; junction bases not matched to a gene: 4. This CDR3 is built from 16 residues. The germline V gene encodes CDR1 SGHTS and CDR2 YDEGEE.

A few counts support this clonotype. The chain couples TRBV12-3 or TRBV12-4 to TRBJ1-3; 7 nucleotides line up with TRBD1. V dropped 8 bases and J dropped 4; count of bases not matched to a gene: 2. This CDR3 is 12 amino acids long. The CDR3 DNA is TGTGCCAGCGGGACAGAGGGAAACACCATATATTTT. Its translation: CASGTEGNTIYF.

This chain joins TRBV27 and TRBJ2-3, with unresolved D. Trimming pared 5 bases from V and 2 bases from J, leaving 8 bases between. Germline V lookup: CDR1 MNHEY, CDR2 SMNVEV (reference sequence). The CDR3 is 13 residues long. The CDR3 DNA follows: TGTGCCAGCAGTCCTTTTACCACAGATACGCAGTATTTT. It translates to CASSPFTTDTQYF.

The V and J genes are TRBV4-1 and TRBJ2-3; TRBD2 matches at 11 bases. Germline V gene lookup returns CDR1 MGHRA and CDR2 YSYEKL. V was pared by 4 bases and J by 1 base, with 13 bases of the junction left unmatched. The CDR3 totals 19 residues. CDR3 nucleotides: TGCGCCAGCAGCCCCTTGACTAGCGGGGCAGCTGATCGCACAGATACGCAGTATTTT. This sequence encodes CASSPLTSGAADRTDTQYF.

The chain has TRBV3-1 and TRBJ2-2; D gene uncertain. Germline V gives CDR1 LGHDT, CDR2 YNNKEL (reference sequence). V was pared by 3 bases and J by 8 bases, with 16 bases between. The CDR3 has 15 residues. Here the CDR3 DNA reads TGTGCCAGCAGCCATGATGACGGCCCGGGTGGGGAGCTGTTTTTT. This gives the protein CASSHDDGPGGELFF. The full variable domain, with the rest looked up from reference TRBV3-1 and TRBJ2-2, is DTAVSQTPKYLVTQMGNDKSIKCEQNLGHDTMYWYKQDSKKFLKIMFSYNNKELIINETVPNRFSPKSPDKAHLNLHINSLELGDSAVYFCASSHDDGPGGELFFGEGSRLTVL.

The chain uses TRBV9 and TRBJ2-5; 10 bases line up with TRBD2. V was pared by 4 bases and J by 4 bases, with 7 bases of the junction left unmatched. The CDR3 has 15 amino acids. Germline values: CDR1 SGDLS, CDR2 YYNGEE. The CDR3 region has the DNA TGTGCCAGCAGCATTAGCGGGAGGTCGGGAGAGACCCAGTACTTC. Protein: CASSISGRSGETQYF.